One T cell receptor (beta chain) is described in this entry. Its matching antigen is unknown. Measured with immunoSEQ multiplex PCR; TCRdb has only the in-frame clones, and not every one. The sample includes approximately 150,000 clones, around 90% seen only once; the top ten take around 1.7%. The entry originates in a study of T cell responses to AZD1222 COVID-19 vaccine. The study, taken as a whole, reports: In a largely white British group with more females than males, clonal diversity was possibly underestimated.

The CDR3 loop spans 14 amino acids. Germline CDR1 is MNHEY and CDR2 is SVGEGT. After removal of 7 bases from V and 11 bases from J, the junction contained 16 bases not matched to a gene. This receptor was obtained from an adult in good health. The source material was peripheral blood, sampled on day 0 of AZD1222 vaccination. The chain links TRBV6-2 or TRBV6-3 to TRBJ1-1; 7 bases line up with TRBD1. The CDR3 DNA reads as TGTGCCAGCAACCCTCAGTCGAAGGGGGCGAAGGCTTTCTTT. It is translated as CASNPQSKGAKAFF.